This TCR beta chain was captured in a study of human T cells and chemical hapten exposure. Turning to the study itself: Weekly administration of diphenylcyclopropenone to the scalp of patients continued throughout the roughly 22-week study. Diagnoses of alopecia areata, totalis or universalis occurred in mostly female patients. Epicutaneous patch tests delivered 0.01% DPC to the upper back, with evaluation at 6 days.

Germline CDR1 reads LGHDT; CDR2 reads YNNKEL (reference sequence). The ends were cut back, 2 bases at V and 13 bases at J, with 12 bases in the middle. This CDR3 is 13 amino acids long. Study-wide results and limits: Alopecia affecting every donor means their immune response may not match healthy people's.

TCRdb redid the calling of the RACE reads with MiXCR, one entry per CDR3 protein. The data contain tens of thousands of distinct CDR3 sequences, about 9.3% of them singletons. Time point here: patch test 1, 2 weeks after DPC sensitization. Treatment of the sample: therapeutic diphenylcyclopropenone sensitization with weekly scalp DPC. A few counts support this clonotype. The antigen remains unidentified. This receptor was taken from a woman between 45 and 65 years old with alopecia areata. Some clones in this sample may be carry-over from other donors' samples. The rearrangement links TRBV3-1 to TRBJ1-6; tentatively, D is TRBD1 (6 bases). The sequenced sample was whole blood, obtained in connection with sensitization to the hapten diphenylcyclopropenone (DPC). CDR3 coding DNA: TGTGCCAGCAGCCAACTGACAGGCCGCCCCCTCCACTTT. Protein sequence: CASSQLTGRPLHF.